This TCR beta chain appears in the sequencing data of a study of cytomegalovirus exposure and HLA in healthy donors. Findings of the study overall: Rarity marked most TCR sequences, yet some public TCRs occurred in many donors. Per a prior analysis, the majority of TCR beta V segments were productive roughly 87% or roughly 30% of the time.

Germline loops: CDR1 SGDLS, CDR2 YYNGEE. The CDR3 is made up of 15 amino acids. The V and J ends lost 0 bases and 6 bases respectively, with 16 bases between them. With 60 Vbeta and 13 Jbeta primers, the PCR was carried out. Assay: immunoSEQ multiplex PCR; the TCRdb copy retains only in-frame clones and omits some. This sample's table reports approximately 30,000 clones. Points on this clone: No antigen is known for it.

The sequence derives from a man aged 40-50 years in good health and CMV-seronegative. What was sequenced was PBMCs. The chain carries TRBV9 and TRBJ2-7; D perhaps matches TRBD1 (6 bases). The chain's CDR3 is CASSVGAGASGEQYF. In DNA form, the CDR3 reads TGTGCCAGCAGCGTAGGGGCAGGGGCGTCGGGCGAGCAGTACTTC. The full variable domain, in which reference TRBV9 and TRBJ2-7 provide the parts outside the CDR3, is DSGVTQTPKHLITATGQRVTLRCSPRSGDLSVYWYQQSLDQGLQFLIQYYNGEERAKGNILERFSAQQFPDLHSELNLSSLELGDSALYFCASSVGAGASGEQYFGPGTRLTVT.